The source of this T cell receptor beta chain is a study of T-cell reconstitution after alpha-beta-depleted transplantation in children (TCRdb year 2016). Looking at the study overall: Using TCR repertoire profiling, the study followed T-cell immune reconstitution in a quantitative way in children after TCRalphabeta/CD19-depleted allogeneic hematopoietic cell transplantation.

Counted from cysteine to phenylalanine, this CDR3 has 15 amino acids. The CDR3 DNA has 45 bases and is translated from base 1. Looking up the germline V gene yields CDR1 MNHEY and CDR2 SVGAGI. V and J are trimmed by 0 bases and 7 bases, and the gene matches miss 6 bases of the junction. To note about this clonotype: Its antigen target is currently unknown. No much larger clonotype is one base removed from it; base qualities were not supplied.

Receptor amplification or capture employed PCR. Sequenced using an Illumina HiSeq 2500. TCR library preparation used molecular barcoding, with unique molecular identifiers applied to normalize quantification of the TCRbeta repertoire. TCRdb reprocessed the public reads (quality trimming at Q25 with fastp, clone calling with MiXCR) and kept in-frame beta chains. CDR3 protein sequences are deduplicated, and each keeps its most common genes and DNA. The table for this sample lists a few hundred thousand distinct CDR3 sequences; under 15% of them were counted only once. Of the sample, around 6% is held by the ten largest clones.

The source was PBMCs from the stem cell graft donor, collected from the stem cell graft. The TCR sequence derives from a human donor who donated a stem cell graft to a child with combined immunodeficiency. Here the chain combines TRBV6-5 and TRBJ2-5, with TRBD1 identical over 9 junction bases. The CDR3 protein: CASSYSGTGKLTQYF. The nucleotide sequence reads as follows: TGTGCCAGCAGTTACTCTGGGACAGGGAAGTTGACCCAGTACTTC.